The subject of this entry is one T cell receptor (beta chain). This entry is derived from a study of blood T cells in healthy people across ages. Primers used in a second PCR of about 6 to 11 cycles were a sample-barcoded 5' primer and a J-beta primer mix. TCRdb ran MiXCR on the 5' RACE reads and lists one entry per CDR3 protein. Counted here are 800,000 or so distinct CDR3 sequences, 35% to 50% occurring once; the ten biggest clones make up roughly 18%. Germline V gene lookup returns CDR1 SGDLS and CDR2 YYNGEE. V shed 1 base and J shed 0 bases, with 9 bases lying between them. This CDR3 is built from 15 residues.

This receptor was obtained from a man older than 75 in good health. The sequenced sample was blood. This chain connects TRBV9 to TRBJ2-3; tentatively, D is TRBD2 (5 bases). CDR3 residues: CASSVSGDSTDTQYF. The DNA for the CDR3 is TGTGCCAGCAGCGTAAGCGGAGATAGCACAGATACGCAGTATTTT.